The source of this T cell receptor (beta chain) is a study of patients and donors after allogeneic stem cell transplantation. V was pared by 8 bases and J by 8 bases, with 19 bases between. Germline CDR1 is SNHLY and CDR2 is FYNNEI. The CDR3 runs 14 residues. TCRdb reprocessed the RT-PCR reads via MiXCR and lists one record per CDR3 protein. The profile shows about 87,000 distinct CDR3 sequences, around 5% of them singletons. This clonotype occurred many times. This sequence originates from a human donor who was either an allogeneic HSCT recipient or a stem cell or donor lymphocyte infusion donor (not recorded which). It is not recorded whose cells these are; they may come from a transplant donor. Material for sequencing was blood, either unsorted or a sorted T cell fraction (not recorded which). The rearrangement joins TRBV2 to TRBJ2-1; D assignment may be TRBD1 or TRBD2 (6 bases each). In nucleotides, the CDR3 is TGTGCCAGCTGGGACTCAGGGGTCTCGGATGAGCAGTTCTTC. Translating it yields CASWDSGVSDEQFF. The complete variable domain, with remaining parts taken from reference TRBV2 and TRBJ2-1, reads EPEVTQTPSHQVTQMGQEVILRCVPISNHLYFYWYRQILGQKVEFLVSFYNNEISEKSEIFDDQFSVERPDGSNFTLKIRSTKLEDSAMYFCASWDSGVSDEQFFGPGTRLTVL.